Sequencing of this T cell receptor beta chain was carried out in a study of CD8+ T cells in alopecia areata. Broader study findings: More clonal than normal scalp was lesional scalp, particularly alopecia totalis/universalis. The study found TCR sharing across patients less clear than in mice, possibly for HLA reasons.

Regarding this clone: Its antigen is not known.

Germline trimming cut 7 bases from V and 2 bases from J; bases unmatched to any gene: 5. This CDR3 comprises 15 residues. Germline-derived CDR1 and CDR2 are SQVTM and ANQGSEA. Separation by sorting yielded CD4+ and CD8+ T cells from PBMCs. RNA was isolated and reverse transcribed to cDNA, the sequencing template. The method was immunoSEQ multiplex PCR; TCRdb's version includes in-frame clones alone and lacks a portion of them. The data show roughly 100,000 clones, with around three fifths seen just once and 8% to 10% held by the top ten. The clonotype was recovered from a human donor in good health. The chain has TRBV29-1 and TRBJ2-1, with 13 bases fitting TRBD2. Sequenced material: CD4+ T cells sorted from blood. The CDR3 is CSGRGLAGTYNEQFF. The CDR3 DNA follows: TGCAGCGGGCGGGGACTAGCGGGGACCTACAATGAGCAGTTCTTC.